Detailed here is one T cell receptor beta chain. These data belong to a study of blood T cell repertoires in COVID-19. The CDR3 is 12 residues long. V lost 6 bases and J 0 bases, leaving 8 bases between the germline ends. CDR1 is SQVTM, CDR2 ANQGSEA, per germline. The data were produced by immunoSEQ multiplex PCR, yet TCRdb's version contains in-frame clones alone and is incomplete. The data show 150,000 to 200,000 clones, approximately 80% seen once. This chain links TRBV29-1 with TRBJ2-5; D might be TRBD1 (5 bases). Specimen: peripheral blood. The source is a man aged 60 to 75 with COVID-19, enrolled during active disease. CDR3 sequence reads: CSVGQYQETQYF. In DNA, the CDR3 is TGCAGCGTCGGACAATACCAAGAGACCCAGTACTTC.